These T cell receptor beta chains were read from a single sample in a study of CD8 T cells in ankylosing spondylitis. One entry per CDR3 protein, called by TCRdb with MiXCR from the 5' RACE reads. The profile shows 250,000 to 300,000 distinct CDR3 sequences, about 19% of them singletons. Material for sequencing was blood, either unsorted or a sorted T cell fraction (not recorded which). Receptor source: a male donor with ankylosing spondylitis or in good health (not recorded which). The CDR3 runs from the conserved cysteine through the conserved F or W. D genes are given only for firm matches. Clone size, where shown, is once, few, many, or a class for clones that have expanded.

few	TRBD2	TRBJ2-2	TRBV20-1	TGCAGTGCTAGAGCTAGCGGGCTGAACACCGGGGAGCTGTTTTTT	CSARASGLNTGELFF
few	.	TRBJ1-4	TRBV9	TGTGCCAGCAGTGCCACAGGCGCAACTAATGAAAAACTGTTTTTT	CASSATGATNEKLFF
few	.	TRBJ1-1	TRBV7-6	TGTGCCAGCAGCCGCGACGAGAACACTGAAGCTTTCTTT	CASSRDENTEAFF
.	.	TRBJ2-1	TRBV20-1	TGCAGTGCTACAACACGGGTCTCCTACAATGAGCAGTTCTTC	CSATTRVSYNEQFF
.	.	TRBJ2-3	TRBV15	TGTGCCACCAGCAGAGCCCCACATACGCAGTATTTT	CATSRAPHTQYF
few	.	TRBJ2-1	TRBV29-1	TGCAGCGTTGGCCCTACGGACAATGAGCAGTTCTTC	CSVGPTDNEQFF
.	TRBD2	TRBJ2-3	TRBV12-3/TRBV12-4	TGTGCCAGCAGTTCTACCCCCCTTCTAGCGGGGGCCAGCACAGATACGCAGTATTTT	CASSSTPLLAGASTDTQYF
.	.	TRBJ2-4	TRBV12-3/TRBV12-4	TGTGCCAGCAGTCCGAGTCCAGGAGGGGACATTCAGTACTTC	CASSPSPGGDIQYF
.	.	TRBJ2-2	TRBV20-1	TGCAGTGCTACACCACCGACAGGAAACACCGGGGAGCTGTTTTTT	CSATPPTGNTGELFF
many	.	TRBJ1-2	TRBV5-1	TGCGCCAGCAGCCCGGGACGTGATGGCTACACCTTC	CASSPGRDGYTF
medium-sized	.	TRBJ2-2	TRBV5-1	TGCGCCAGCAGCTCCCTAACGGGGGCGACCGGGGAGCTGTTTTTT	CASSSLTGATGELFF
few	.	TRBJ1-1	TRBV6-5	TGTGCCAGCAGTTACGAGAGATACATGAACACTGAAGCTTTCTTT	CASSYERYMNTEAFF
few	TRBD2	TRBJ2-1	TRBV4-2	TGTGCCAGCAGCAACCCCAGGACTAGCGGGGGGCCCAGAGGGAACAATGAGCAGTTCTTC	CASSNPRTSGGPRGNNEQFF
.	TRBD2	TRBJ2-1	TRBV12-3/TRBV12-4	TGTGCCAGCAGACCCAGCGGGGGAACCTACAATGAGCAGTTCTTC	CASRPSGGTYNEQFF
few	.	TRBJ1-3	TRBV4-1	TGCGCCAGCAGCCAACAGGATGCTGGAAACACCATATATTTT	CASSQQDAGNTIYF
.	TRBD2	TRBJ2-1	TRBV5-1	TGCGCCAGCAGCTCTAGCGGGACATACAATGAGCAGTTCTTC	CASSSSGTYNEQFF
.	.	TRBJ1-1	TRBV12-3/TRBV12-4	TGTGCCAGCAGACCTATGGGGAACACTGAAGCTTTCTTT	CASRPMGNTEAFF
.	.	TRBJ2-4	TRBV27	TGTGCCAGCGGGCAGAAAGACATTCAGTACTTC	CASGQKDIQYF
.	.	TRBJ2-4	TRBV20-1	TGCAGTGCTAGAGAACCGGGGCAAAACATTCAGTACTTC	CSAREPGQNIQYF
.	.	TRBJ2-5	TRBV28	TGTGCCAGCACAGTCCTGTACCAAGAGACCCAGTACTTC	CASTVLYQETQYF
few	TRBD1	TRBJ1-1	TRBV5-1	TGCGCCAGCAGCTTGGGAGGACAGGCCGGAACTGAAGCTTTCTTT	CASSLGGQAGTEAFF
.	.	TRBJ2-1	TRBV5-1	TGCGCCAGCAGCTTGGGACAGTCCACCTACAATGAGCAGTTCTTC	CASSLGQSTYNEQFF
.	.	TRBJ2-1	TRBV12-3/TRBV12-4	TGTGCCAGCAGTTTCTCGGGGACCTCCTACAATGAGCAGTTCTTC	CASSFSGTSYNEQFF
.	.	TRBJ2-1	TRBV12-3/TRBV12-4	TGTGCCAGCAGGTGGGGGGACAATGAGCAGTTCTTC	CASRWGDNEQFF
few	.	TRBJ2-5	TRBV9	TGTGCCAGCAGCGTAGAGCCAGGTAGCCAAGAGACCCAGTACTTC	CASSVEPGSQETQYF
.	TRBD2	TRBJ2-2	TRBV5-1	TGCGCCAGCAGCTTGACTAGCGGAAACCCCGGGGAGCTGTTTTTT	CASSLTSGNPGELFF
once	.	TRBJ2-5	TRBV2	TGTGCCAGCCGTCAGGGCACAACGTACCAAGAGACCCAGTACTTC	CASRQGTTYQETQYF
.	.	TRBJ2-3	TRBV20-1	TGCAGTGCTAGAGCAGGGGAAACAGATACGCAGTATTTT	CSARAGETDTQYF
.	.	TRBJ1-5	TRBV2	TGTGCGAACGGGGGTTCTAGCAATCAGCCCCAGCATTTT	CANGGSSNQPQHF
few	TRBD1	TRBJ1-5	TRBV28	TGTGCCAGCACTCAGGGACAGGGGGCTTGGGGCAATCAGCCCCAGCATTTT	CASTQGQGAWGNQPQHF
.	.	TRBJ2-1	TRBV12-3/TRBV12-4	TGTGCCAGCAGTTTGGGTCAGGCTGAGCAGTTCTTC	CASSLGQAEQFF
.	TRBD1	TRBJ2-1	TRBV5-1	TGCGCCAGCAGACCGGGACAGGGCGATGAGCAGTTCTTC	CASRPGQGDEQFF
.	.	TRBJ2-5	TRBV7-9	TGTGCCAGCAGCCGCCCTCAGGGGATGGAGACCCAGTACTTC	CASSRPQGMETQYF
.	.	TRBJ2-5	TRBV29-1	TGCAGCGTTGAAGCCGAGAGCCAAGAGACCCAGTACTTC	CSVEAESQETQYF
.	TRBD1	TRBJ2-1	TRBV5-1	TGCGCCAGCAGCCCCGAAGCGACAGGGAGCTCCTACAATGAGCAGTTCTTC	CASSPEATGSSYNEQFF
few	.	TRBJ1-4	TRBV12-3/TRBV12-4	TGTGCCAGCAGCCCACTACCAGGGGCTGGGGAAAAACTGTTTTTT	CASSPLPGAGEKLFF
many	TRBD2	TRBJ2-3	TRBV12-3/TRBV12-4	TGTGCCAGCAGCCCGACTAGCGGATTCACAGATACGCAGTATTTT	CASSPTSGFTDTQYF
.	.	TRBJ1-1	TRBV20-1	TGCAGTGCTGATGACAGGATTGAAGCTTTCTTT	CSADDRIEAFF
many	.	TRBJ2-1	TRBV28	TGTGCCAGCAGTTCGGGCCGGATGAGCTCCTACAATGAGCAGTTCTTC	CASSSGRMSSYNEQFF
few	.	TRBJ2-3	TRBV29-1	TGCAGCGTTGAGTCAGGGTATGCAGATACGCAGTATTTT	CSVESGYADTQYF
.	TRBD2	TRBJ2-2	TRBV29-1	TGCAGCTTCAGCGGGGGGGCCCCCGGGGAGCTGTTTTTT	CSFSGGAPGELFF
.	.	TRBJ2-1	TRBV5-1	TGCGCCAGCAGCGTTTTAATGGGCACGGGAGATGAGCAGTTCTTC	CASSVLMGTGDEQFF
few	.	TRBJ2-3	TRBV12-3/TRBV12-4	TGTGCCAGCAGTTCCACAGAGAGCGAGGGACCAGATACGCAGTATTTT	CASSSTESEGPDTQYF
few	.	TRBJ2-3	TRBV12-3/TRBV12-4	TGTGCCAGCATCGCAGGGTATGAGGCAGATACGCAGTATTTT	CASIAGYEADTQYF
few	TRBD1	TRBJ1-1	TRBV28	TGTGCCAGCACCCATGGGGACAGGAAAAACACTGAAGCTTTCTTT	CASTHGDRKNTEAFF
.	.	TRBJ1-1	TRBV2	TGTGCCAGCCGAAAGTCTTTCTTT	CASRKSFF
.	TRBD2	TRBJ2-3	TRBV7-2	TGTGCCAGCAGCTCCCGACTAGCGGTGATCACAGATACGCAGTATTTT	CASSSRLAVITDTQYF
.	TRBD2	TRBJ2-2	TRBV30	TGTGCCTGGAGTCCATCTAAAGGACTAGCGGGACTGACCGGGGAGCTGTTTTTT	CAWSPSKGLAGLTGELFF
.	TRBD1	TRBJ1-3	TRBV30	TGTGCCTGGGCCCGGGACAGGGGAGGTGGAAACACCATATATTTT	CAWARDRGGGNTIYF
.	TRBD2	TRBJ2-3	TRBV5-1	TGCGCCAGCAGCGAACTAGCGGGAGGGGATACGCAGTATTTT	CASSELAGGDTQYF
.	TRBD1	TRBJ2-2	TRBV29-1	TGCAGCGCTTGCTACTTGACAGGGGTCACCGGGGAGCTGTTTTTT	CSACYLTGVTGELFF
few	.	TRBJ2-6	TRBV6-1	TGTGCCAGCAGTGAAAATGGTGCTGGGGCCAACGTCCTGACTTTC	CASSENGAGANVLTF
.	.	TRBJ2-3	TRBV20-1	TGCAGTGCTAGAGATTTCGATACAGATACGCAGTGTTTT	CSARDFDTDTQCF
many	.	TRBJ2-1	TRBV6-2/TRBV6-3	TGTGCCAGCAGTCGGCCCTACAATGAGCAGTTCTTC	CASSRPYNEQFF
many	TRBD1	TRBJ1-2	TRBV10-3	TGTGCCATCAGGGGACAGGGGGCAAGTGGCTACACCTTC	CAIRGQGASGYTF
few	TRBD1	TRBJ2-3	TRBV6-2/TRBV6-3	TGTGCCAGCAGTTGGTTGGGCAGGGGGCGCTCCACAGATACGCAGTATTTT	CASSWLGRGRSTDTQYF